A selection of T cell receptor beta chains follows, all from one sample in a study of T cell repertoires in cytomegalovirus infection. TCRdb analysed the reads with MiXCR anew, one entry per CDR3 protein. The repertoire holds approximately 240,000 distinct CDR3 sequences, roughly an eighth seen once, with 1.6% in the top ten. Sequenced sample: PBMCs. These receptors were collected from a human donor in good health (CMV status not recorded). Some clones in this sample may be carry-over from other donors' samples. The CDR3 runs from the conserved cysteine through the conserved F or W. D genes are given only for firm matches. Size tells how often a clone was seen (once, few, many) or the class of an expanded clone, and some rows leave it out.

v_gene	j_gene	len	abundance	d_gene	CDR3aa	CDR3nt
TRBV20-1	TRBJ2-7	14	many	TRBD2	CSANLSSGNAEQYF	TGCAGTGCAAACCTCTCTAGCGGGAATGCCGAGCAGTACTTC
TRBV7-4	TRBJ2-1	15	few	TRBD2	CASSDLAGGGNEQFF	TGTGCCAGCAGCGATCTAGCGGGAGGGGGTAATGAGCAGTTCTTC
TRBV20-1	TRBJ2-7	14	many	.	CSANLEGVAYEQYF	TGCAGTGCCAATCTAGAGGGCGTTGCCTACGAGCAGTACTTC
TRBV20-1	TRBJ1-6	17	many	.	CSAPLAGRGTYNSPLHF	TGCAGTGCCCCATTAGCAGGCAGGGGAACCTATAATTCACCCCTCCACTTT
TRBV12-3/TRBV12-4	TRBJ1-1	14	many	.	CASTSLGGNTEAFF	TGTGCCAGCACGAGTTTGGGGGGTAACACTGAAGCTTTCTTT
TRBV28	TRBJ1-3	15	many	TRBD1	CASTEQGSSGNTIYF	TGTGCCAGCACCGAACAGGGGAGCTCTGGAAACACCATATATTTT
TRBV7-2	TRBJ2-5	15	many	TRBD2	CASSLKGREVETQYF	TGTGCCAGCAGCTTAAAAGGGCGGGAGGTAGAGACCCAGTACTTC
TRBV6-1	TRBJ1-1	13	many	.	CASSVRANTEAFF	TGTGCCAGCAGTGTGCGGGCGAACACTGAAGCTTTCTTT
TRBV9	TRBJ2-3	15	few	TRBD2	CASSPRTSGRDTQYF	TGTGCCAGCAGCCCGCGGACTAGCGGGAGGGATACGCAGTATTTT
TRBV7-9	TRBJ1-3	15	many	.	CASSFGTPGGNTIYF	TGTGCCAGCAGCTTCGGGACCCCAGGGGGAAACACCATATATTTT
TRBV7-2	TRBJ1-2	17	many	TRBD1	CASSLRTGGRLERGYTF	TGTGCCAGCAGCTTACGGACAGGGGGGCGTCTTGAGCGTGGCTACACCTTC
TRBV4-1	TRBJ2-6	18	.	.	CASSQDMRAGSGANVLTF	TGCGCCAGCAGCCAAGATATGAGGGCTGGCTCTGGGGCCAACGTCCTGACTTTC
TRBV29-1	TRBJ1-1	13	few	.	CSVGMGLNTEAFF	TGCAGCGTTGGGATGGGGTTAAACACTGAAGCTTTCTTT
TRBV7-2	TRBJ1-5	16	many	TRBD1	CASSATGGTSNQPQHF	TGTGCCAGCAGTGCCACAGGGGGAACGAGCAATCAGCCCCAGCATTTT
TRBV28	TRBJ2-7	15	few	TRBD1	CASSGGQGALYEQYF	TGTGCCAGCAGTGGGGGACAGGGGGCTTTGTACGAGCAGTACTTC
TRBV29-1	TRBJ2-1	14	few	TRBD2	CSVVGLAGATEQFF	TGCAGCGTTGTCGGACTAGCGGGAGCAACTGAGCAGTTCTTC
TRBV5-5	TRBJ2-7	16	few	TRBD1	CASSRNSGTGIPEQYF	TGTGCCAGCAGCAGGAATTCCGGGACAGGGATCCCCGAGCAGTACTTC
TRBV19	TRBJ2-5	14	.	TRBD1	CASSIGQGIQTQYF	TGTGCCAGTAGTATAGGACAGGGGATACAGACCCAGTACTTC
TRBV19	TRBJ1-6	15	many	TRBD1	CASSIGGGGDSPLHF	TGTGCCAGTAGTATCGGAGGGGGCGGGGATTCACCCCTCCACTTT
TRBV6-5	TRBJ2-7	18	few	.	CASSYSKISPGGLREQYF	TGTGCCAGCAGTTACTCGAAGATCAGTCCGGGGGGCTTACGCGAGCAGTACTTC
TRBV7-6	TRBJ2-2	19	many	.	CASSLAMVGSPPSGGELFF	TGTGCCAGCAGCTTAGCGATGGTGGGCAGTCCTCCATCCGGCGGGGAGCTGTTTTTT
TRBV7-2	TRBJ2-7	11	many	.	CASSRFYEQYF	TGTGCCAGCTCTAGATTCTACGAGCAGTACTTC
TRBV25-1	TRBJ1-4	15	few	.	CASSDGTANYEKLFF	TGTGCCAGCAGTGATGGGACGGCCAACTATGAAAAACTGTTTTTT
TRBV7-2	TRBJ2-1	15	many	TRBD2	CASSFGLAAYNEQFF	TGTGCCAGCAGCTTCGGACTAGCGGCCTACAATGAGCAGTTCTTC
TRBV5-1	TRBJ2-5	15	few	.	CASSAGLGGQETQYF	TGCGCCAGCAGCGCGGGTCTGGGCGGGCAAGAGACCCAGTACTTC
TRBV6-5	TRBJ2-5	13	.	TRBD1	CASRTGGQETQYF	TGTGCCAGCAGAACAGGGGGCCAAGAGACCCAGTACTTC
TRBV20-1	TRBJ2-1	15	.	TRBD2	CSADESGSFGNEQFF	TGCAGTGCCGACGAAAGCGGGAGTTTTGGGAATGAGCAGTTCTTC